This T cell receptor beta chain stems from a study of shared clonotypes between healthy human individuals. Germline V CDR1 and CDR2: LNHDA, SQIVND (reference sequence). V lost 4 bases to trimming and J lost 2 bases, with 10 bases between them. There are 14 residues in the CDR3. Donation came from healthy HIV-negative adults that had no recent acute infections or vaccinations. Naive CD45RA+ and memory CD45RA-negative subsets were split from CD4+ cells. Replicate PCRs from sorted subsets contained roughly 200 ng DNA, which is approximately 30,000 T cell genomes. Repertoires were generated with immunoSEQ multiplex PCR, while TCRdb's copy carries only in-frame clones and drops some. This sample has some 650,000 clones; 97% occur once, and the top ten carry around 0.057%.

The V call is TRBV19, the J call TRBJ2-3; D assignment may be TRBD1 or TRBD2 (5 bases each). Sequencing was performed on naive CD4+ T cells sorted from blood. Subset specified: CD45RA+ positively selected. This clonotype was sampled from a woman under 40 in good health. The CDR3 loop is CASSTGRITDTQYF. The CDR3 nucleotides are TGTGCCAGTAGTACGGGACGTATCACAGATACGCAGTATTTT.